This T cell receptor (beta chain) was documented in a study of T cells in Graves' hyperthyroidism and ophthalmopathy. RNA transcripts served as the template for amplifying TCR beta CDR3 regions. First-round RT-PCR with HTBI primers amplified the TCR CDR3 region. TCRdb passed the multiplex PCR reads through MiXCR, listing each CDR3 protein once. The sample consists of approximately 640,000 distinct CDR3 sequences, around 16% of them appearing once. V lost 5 bases, J lost 2 bases, and 20 bases lay in between. From germline, CDR1 is SGHTA and CDR2 FQGNSA. The CDR3 contains 17 residues. This clonotype was picked up many times.

The sequence came from a woman aged 25-40 years with Graves' hyperthyroidism. Source material: blood. The chain uses TRBV7-2 and TRBJ2-3; D possibly matches TRBD1 or TRBD2 (5 bases each). CDR3 region: CASSIRGGSTLTDTQYF. CDR3 coding DNA: TGTGCCAGCAGCATCCGGGGCGGTTCAACCCTCACAGATACGCAGTATTTT.